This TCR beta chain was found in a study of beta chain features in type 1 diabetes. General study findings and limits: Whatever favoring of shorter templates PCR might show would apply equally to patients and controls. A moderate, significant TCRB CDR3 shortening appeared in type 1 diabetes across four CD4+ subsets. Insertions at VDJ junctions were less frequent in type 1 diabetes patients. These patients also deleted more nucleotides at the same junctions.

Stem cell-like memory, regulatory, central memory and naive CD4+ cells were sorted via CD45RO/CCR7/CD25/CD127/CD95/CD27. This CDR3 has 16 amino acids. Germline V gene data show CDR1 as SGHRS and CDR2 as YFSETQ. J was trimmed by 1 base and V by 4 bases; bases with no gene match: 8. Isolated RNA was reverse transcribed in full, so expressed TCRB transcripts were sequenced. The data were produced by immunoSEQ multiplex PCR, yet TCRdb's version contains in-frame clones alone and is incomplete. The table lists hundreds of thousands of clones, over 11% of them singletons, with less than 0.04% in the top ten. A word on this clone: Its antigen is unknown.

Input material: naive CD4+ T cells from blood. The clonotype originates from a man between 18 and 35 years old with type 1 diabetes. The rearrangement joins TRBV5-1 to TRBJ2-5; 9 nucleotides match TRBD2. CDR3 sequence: CASSQLAGGTQETQYF. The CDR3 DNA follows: TGCGCCAGCAGCCAACTAGCGGGCGGGACCCAAGAGACCCAGTACTTC.